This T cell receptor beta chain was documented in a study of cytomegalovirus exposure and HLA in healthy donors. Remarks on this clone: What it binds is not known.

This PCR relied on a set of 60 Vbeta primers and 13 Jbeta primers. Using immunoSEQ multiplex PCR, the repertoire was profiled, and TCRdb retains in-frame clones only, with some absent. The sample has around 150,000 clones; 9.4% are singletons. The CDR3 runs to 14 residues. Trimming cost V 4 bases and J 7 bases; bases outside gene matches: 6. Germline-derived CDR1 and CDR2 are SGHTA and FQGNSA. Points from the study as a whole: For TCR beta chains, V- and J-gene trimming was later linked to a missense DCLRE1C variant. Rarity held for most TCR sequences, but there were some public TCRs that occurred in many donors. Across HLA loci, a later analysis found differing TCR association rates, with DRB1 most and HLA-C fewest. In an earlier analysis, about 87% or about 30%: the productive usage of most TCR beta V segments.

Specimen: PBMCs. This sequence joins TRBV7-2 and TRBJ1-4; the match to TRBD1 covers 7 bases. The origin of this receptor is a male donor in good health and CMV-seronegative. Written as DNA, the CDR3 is TGTGCCAGCAGCTCACACAGGGGTGGTGAAAAACTGTTTTTT. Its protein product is CASSSHRGGEKLFF. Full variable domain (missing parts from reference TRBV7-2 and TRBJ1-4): GAGVSQSPSNKVTEKGKDVELRCDPISGHTALYWYRQSLGQGLEFLIYFQGNSAPDKSGLPSDRFSAERTGGSVSTLTIQRTQQEDSAVYLCASSSHRGGEKLFFGSGTQLSVL.